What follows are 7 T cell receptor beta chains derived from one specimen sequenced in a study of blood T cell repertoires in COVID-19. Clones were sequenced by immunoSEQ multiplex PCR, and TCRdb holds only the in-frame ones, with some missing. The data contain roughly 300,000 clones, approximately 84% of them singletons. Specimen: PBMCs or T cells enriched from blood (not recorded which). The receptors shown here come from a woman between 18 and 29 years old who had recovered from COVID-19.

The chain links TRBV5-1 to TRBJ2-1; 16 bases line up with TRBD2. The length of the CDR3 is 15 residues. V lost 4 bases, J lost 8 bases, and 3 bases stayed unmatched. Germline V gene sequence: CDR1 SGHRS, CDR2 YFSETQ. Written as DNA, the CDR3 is TGCGCCAGCAGCCCCGGGACTAGCGGGGGGGATGAGCAGTTCTTC. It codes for CASSPGTSGGDEQFF. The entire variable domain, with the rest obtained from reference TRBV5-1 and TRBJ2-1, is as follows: KAGVTQTPRYLIKTRGQQVTLSCSPISGHRSVSWYQQTPGQGLQFLFEYFSETQRNKGNFPGRFSGRQFSNSRSEMNVSTLELGDSALYLCASSPGTSGGDEQFFGPGTRLTVL.

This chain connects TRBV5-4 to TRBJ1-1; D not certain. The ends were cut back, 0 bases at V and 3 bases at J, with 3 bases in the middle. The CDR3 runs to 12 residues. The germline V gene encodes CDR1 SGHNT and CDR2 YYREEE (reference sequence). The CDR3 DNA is TGTGCCAGCAGCTTGGGGCACACTGAAGCTTTCTTT. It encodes CASSLGHTEAFF.

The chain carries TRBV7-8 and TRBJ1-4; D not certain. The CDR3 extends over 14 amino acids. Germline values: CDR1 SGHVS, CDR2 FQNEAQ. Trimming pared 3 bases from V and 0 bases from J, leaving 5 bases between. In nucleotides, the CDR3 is TGTGCCAGCAGCTTGGCTGCAACTAATGAAAAACTGTTTTTT. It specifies CASSLAATNEKLFF.

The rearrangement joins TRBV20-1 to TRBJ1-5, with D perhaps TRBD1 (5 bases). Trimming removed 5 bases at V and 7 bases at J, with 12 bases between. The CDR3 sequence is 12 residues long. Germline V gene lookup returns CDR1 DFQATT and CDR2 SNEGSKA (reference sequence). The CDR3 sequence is CSAGDRNQPQHF. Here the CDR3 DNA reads TGCAGTGCTGGTGACAGAAACCAGCCCCAGCATTTT.

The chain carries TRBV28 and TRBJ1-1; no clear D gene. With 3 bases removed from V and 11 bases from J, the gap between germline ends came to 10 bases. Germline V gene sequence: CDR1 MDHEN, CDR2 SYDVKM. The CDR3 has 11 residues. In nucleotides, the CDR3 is TGTGCCAGCAGTTTCTTGCAGGATGCTTTCTTT. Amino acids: CASSFLQDAFF.

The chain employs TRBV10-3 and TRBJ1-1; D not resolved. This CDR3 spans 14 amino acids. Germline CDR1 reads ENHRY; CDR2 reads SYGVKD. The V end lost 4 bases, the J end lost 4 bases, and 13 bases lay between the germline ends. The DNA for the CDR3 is TGTGCCATCAGTGCGCGGGGTGAAGGCACTGAAGCTTTCTTT. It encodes CAISARGEGTEAFF.

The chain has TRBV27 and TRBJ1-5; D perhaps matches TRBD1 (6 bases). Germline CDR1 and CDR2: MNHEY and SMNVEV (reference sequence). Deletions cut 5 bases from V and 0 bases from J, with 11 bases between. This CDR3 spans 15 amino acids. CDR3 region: CASSPGTLSNQPQHF. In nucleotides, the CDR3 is TGTGCCAGCAGTCCCGGGACACTTAGCAATCAGCCCCAGCATTTT.